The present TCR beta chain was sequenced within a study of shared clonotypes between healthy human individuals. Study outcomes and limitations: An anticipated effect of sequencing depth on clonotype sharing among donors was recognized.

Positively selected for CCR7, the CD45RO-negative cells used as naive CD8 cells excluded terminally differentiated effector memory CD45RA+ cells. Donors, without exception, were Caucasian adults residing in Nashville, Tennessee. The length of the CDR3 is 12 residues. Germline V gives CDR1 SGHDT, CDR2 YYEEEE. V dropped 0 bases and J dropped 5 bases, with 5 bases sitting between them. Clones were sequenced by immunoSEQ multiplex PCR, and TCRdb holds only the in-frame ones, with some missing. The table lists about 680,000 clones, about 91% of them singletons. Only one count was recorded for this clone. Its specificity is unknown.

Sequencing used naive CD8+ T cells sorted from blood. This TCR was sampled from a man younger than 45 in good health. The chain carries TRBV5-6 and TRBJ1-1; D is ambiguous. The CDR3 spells CASSLVKTEAFF. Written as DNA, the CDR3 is TGTGCCAGCAGCTTGGTCAAAACTGAAGCTTTCTTT. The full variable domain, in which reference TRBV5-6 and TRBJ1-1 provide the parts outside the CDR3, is DAGVTQSPTHLIKTRGQQVTLRCSPKSGHDTVSWYQQALGQGPQFIFQYYEEEERQRGNFPDRFSGHQFPNYSSELNVNALLLGDSALYLCASSLVKTEAFFGQGTRLTVV.